Below are 24 T cell receptor beta chains sequenced from a single sample in a study of cytomegalovirus exposure and HLA in healthy donors. PCR amplification relied on 60 Vbeta primers (plus 13 Jbeta primers). The data were produced by immunoSEQ multiplex PCR, yet TCRdb's version contains in-frame clones alone and is incomplete. Found here are 150,000 to 200,000 clones, over 75% of them singletons; the top ten hold more than 0.2%. The sample was PBMCs. Receptor source: a girl less than two years old in good health and CMV-seronegative.

J is TRBJ1-1 and V is TRBV29-1; D is possibly TRBD1 (6 bases). The CDR3 extends over 13 amino acids. Trimming removed 6 bases at V and 3 bases at J, with 14 bases between. Germline V gene sequence: CDR1 SQVTM, CDR2 ANQGSEA. The CDR3 sequence is CSVGSGGHTEAFF. CDR3 coding DNA: TGCAGCGTCGGTAGCGGGGGCCACACTGAAGCTTTCTTT.

V gene TRBV4-1 combines with J gene TRBJ2-3; 10 bases are a match to TRBD2. With 4 bases clipped from V and 1 base from J, the junction kept 2 bases outside the gene matches. This CDR3 has 15 residues. The germline V gene encodes CDR1 MGHRA and CDR2 YSYEKL. CDR3 nucleotide sequence: TGCGCCAGCAGCCGGGGGACTAGCGGCACAGATACGCAGTATTTT. It is translated as CASSRGTSGTDTQYF.

V gene TRBV5-4 combines with J gene TRBJ2-3; 7 nucleotides agree with TRBD2. Losses at the gene ends were 5 bases for V and 0 bases for J; bases not matched to a gene: 18. The CDR3 runs to 19 residues. Germline V gene data show CDR1 as SGHNT and CDR2 as YYREEE (reference sequence). CDR3 in amino acids: CASSRDYRLVFSSTDTQYF. Here the CDR3 DNA reads TGTGCCAGCAGTCGGGACTACAGATTAGTTTTTTCTAGCACAGATACGCAGTATTTT.

J is TRBJ2-3 and V is TRBV30, with D possibly being TRBD1 (5 bases). The CDR3 sequence is 11 residues long. Trimming removed 4 bases from V and 5 bases from J, with 7 bases in between. Germline V lookup: CDR1 GTSNPN, CDR2 SVGIG (reference sequence). The CDR3 protein is CAWTQGDTQYF. As DNA, the CDR3 is TGTGCCTGGACCCAGGGAGATACGCAGTATTTT.

This chain links TRBV27 with TRBJ2-7; maybe TRBD2 (5 bases). The CDR3 extends over 15 amino acids. Germline loops: CDR1 MNHEY, CDR2 SMNVEV (reference sequence). V was clipped by 5 bases and J by 3 bases, with 17 bases between them. The CDR3: CASSEAGGRSYEQYF. CDR3 coding DNA: TGTGCCAGCAGTGAGGCGGGCGGCCGAAGCTACGAGCAGTACTTC.

The chain carries TRBV10-3 and TRBJ2-1; 11 bases line up with TRBD2. The CDR3 runs 14 residues. Germline loops: CDR1 ENHRY, CDR2 SYGVKD. V trimming: 5 bases; J trimming: 5 bases; junction bases outside the gene matches: 2. CDR3 loop: CAISPGLADNEQFF. In DNA, the CDR3 is TGTGCCATCAGTCCGGGACTAGCGGACAATGAGCAGTTCTTC.

This clone was seen only once. V usage is TRBV9 and J usage is TRBJ1-2; 8 nucleotides align to TRBD1. The germline V gene has CDR1 SGDLS and CDR2 YYNGEE. The CDR3 consists of 14 residues. J gave up 4 bases and V 3 bases, and 5 bases lay outside the gene matches. CDR3: CASSAGTGLYGYTF. The CDR3 DNA sequence: TGTGCCAGCAGCGCAGGGACAGGACTCTATGGCTACACCTTC.

V and J are TRBV6-1 and TRBJ1-5, with 10 bases matching TRBD1. Germline values: CDR1 MNHNS, CDR2 SASEGT. Trimming cost V 6 bases and J 4 bases; bases outside gene matches: 6. The CDR3 runs to 15 residues. CDR3 region: CASRAGTGENQPQHF. The DNA of the CDR3 is TGTGCCAGCAGAGCCGGGACAGGGGAAAATCAGCCCCAGCATTTT.

Here the CDR3 DNA reads TGTGCCAGCAGTTTCACAGCGGGGGGGGTAGAGACCCAGTACTTC. Translating it yields CASSFTAGGVETQYF. V and J are TRBV6-5 and TRBJ2-5; TRBD2 agrees at 10 bases. Per germline, CDR1 MNHEY and CDR2 SVGAGI. This CDR3 is built from 15 residues. Trimming took 4 bases from V and 4 from J; bases not matched to a gene: 6.

This chain joins TRBV30 and TRBJ1-2; TRBD1 matches at 9 bases. The junction had 5 bases not matched to a gene; V was cut back by 2 bases and J by 4 bases. This CDR3 is built from 14 residues. Germline CDR1 GTSNPN, CDR2 SVGIG (reference sequence). The DNA of the CDR3 is TGTGCCTGGAGTAGGGGACAGGGAGTCTATGGCTACACCTTC. Residues: CAWSRGQGVYGYTF.

V usage is TRBV7-6 and J usage is TRBJ2-2; TRBD2 matches at 10 bases. Germline CDR1 SGHVS, CDR2 FNYEAQ. CDR3 size: 18 residues. After removal of 6 bases from V and 4 bases from J, the junction contained 14 bases not matched to a gene. This chain's CDR3 is CASSRLPLAGGATGELFF. CDR3 DNA sequence: TGTGCCAGCAGTCGTTTACCTTTAGCGGGGGGTGCCACCGGGGAGCTGTTTTTT.

This clone was detected only once. Compared with germline, one end of the junction differs, possibly owing to a read error. In nucleotides, the CDR3 is TGTTCCAGCAGCTTACAGGGTGAAAAACTGTTTTTT. Protein sequence: CSSSLQGEKLFF. V is TRBV7-9 and J is TRBJ1-4, with a tentative D call TRBD1 (6 bases). Germline loops: CDR1 SEHNR, CDR2 FQNEAQ (reference sequence). The CDR3 covers 12 residues.

This chain connects TRBV6-6 to TRBJ1-2; 8 bases align to TRBD1. CDR3 length: 15 residues. Per germline, CDR1 MNHNY and CDR2 SVGAGI (reference sequence). The trim removed 4 bases at V and 4 bases at J, leaving 8 bases unmatched. The CDR3 DNA is TGTGCCAGCAGTTCTGACAGGGGAGCAATCTATGGCTACACCTTC. It is translated as CASSSDRGAIYGYTF.

The chain has TRBV7-9 and TRBJ1-2, with 8 bases matching TRBD1. The CDR3 covers 15 residues. Germline V gives CDR1 SEHNR, CDR2 FQNEAQ (reference sequence). Germline trimming cut 4 bases from V and 1 base from J; bases unmatched to any gene: 5. The CDR3 DNA is TGTGCCAGCAGCTCCTCCGGACAGGGTAACTATGGCTACACCTTC. This translates into CASSSSGQGNYGYTF. Full variable domain (remainder filled in from reference TRBV7-9 and TRBJ1-2): DTGVSQNPRHKITKRGQNVTFRCDPISEHNRLYWYRQTLGQGPEFLTYFQNEAQLEKSRLLSDRFSAERPKGSFSTLEIQRTEQGDSAMYLCASSSSGQGNYGYTFGSGTRLTVV.

This sequence joins TRBV6-5 and TRBJ2-7, with D possibly being TRBD2 (6 bases). The V and J ends lost 0 bases and 2 bases respectively, with 11 bases between them. The V gene's germline CDR1 is MNHEY and CDR2 SVGAGI. The CDR3 contains 15 residues. CDR3 bases: TGTGCCAGCAGTTACTCCGGGACTGGAACCTACGAGCAGTACTTC. Its protein product is CASSYSGTGTYEQYF.

This clone was counted a few times. The chain combines TRBV18 with TRBJ2-3; 7 bases are shared with TRBD2. CDR1 and CDR2 (germline): KGHSH, LQKENI. The junction had 2 bases not matched to a gene; V was cut back by 8 bases and J by 0 bases. CDR3 size: 13 residues. In DNA form, the CDR3 reads TGTGCCAGCCCGGGGGGAAGCACAGATACGCAGTATTTT. The encoded protein is CASPGGSTDTQYF.

CDR3 nucleotides: TGTGCCAGCAGTACGCCGGGGGGATCTGAAGCTTTCTTT. It translates to CASSTPGGSEAFF. The rearrangement uses TRBV6-5 and TRBJ1-1, with a possible D match to TRBD1 (5 bases). The V gene lost 5 bases and the J gene lost 6 bases, with 13 bases spanning the gap. Germline V gives CDR1 MNHEY, CDR2 SVGAGI. This CDR3 contains 13 residues.

The chain is built from TRBV6-5 and TRBJ1-4; D ambiguous. This CDR3 has 14 residues. With 4 bases removed from V and 1 base from J, the gap between germline ends came to 7 bases. The V gene's germline CDR1 is MNHEY and CDR2 SVGAGI. The CDR3 nucleotides read TGTGCCAGCAGTTCCCAGCGAACTAATGAAAAACTGTTTTTT. This codes for CASSSQRTNEKLFF.

This chain uses TRBV5-1 with TRBJ2-1; 15 bases align to TRBD2. The trim removed 2 bases at V and 9 bases at J, leaving 9 bases unmatched. The CDR3 is made up of 17 amino acids. Germline CDR1 is SGHRS and CDR2 is YFSETQ. Here the CDR3 reads CASSFGLAGGPYSEQFF. CDR3 bases: TGCGCCAGCAGCTTTGGACTAGCGGGGGGGCCATATAGTGAGCAGTTCTTC. Full variable domain (outside the CDR3, taken from reference TRBV5-1 and TRBJ2-1): KAGVTQTPRYLIKTRGQQVTLSCSPISGHRSVSWYQQTPGQGLQFLFEYFSETQRNKGNFPGRFSGRQFSNSRSEMNVSTLELGDSALYLCASSFGLAGGPYSEQFFGPGTRLTVL.

The chain carries TRBV5-1 and TRBJ2-4; 8 bases are a match to TRBD2. The CDR3 is 15 residues long. The V gene's germline CDR1 is SGHRS and CDR2 YFSETQ. The ends lost 3 bases at V and 4 bases at J; junction bases unmatched: 6. The CDR3: CASSSGLAEKNIQYF. The CDR3 DNA reads TGCGCCAGCAGCTCAGGACTAGCTGAAAAAAACATTCAGTACTTC.

V is TRBV6-5 and J is TRBJ2-3; 7 bases align to TRBD2. The CDR3 spans 14 residues. From germline, CDR1 is MNHEY and CDR2 SVGAGI. V shed 6 bases and J 5 bases; nucleotides not matched to a gene: 8. Here the CDR3 DNA reads TGTGCCAGCAGGAAGGCGGGAGACGTAGATACGCAGTATTTT. This sequence encodes CASRKAGDVDTQYF.

The rearrangement uses TRBV7-8 and TRBJ2-2; D gene uncertain. The CDR3 extends over 14 amino acids. Trimming pared 0 bases from V and 1 base from J, leaving 3 bases between. CDR1 SGHVS and CDR2 FQNEAQ come from the germline V gene. The CDR3, as DNA: TGTGCCAGCAGCTTAGCCAGGAACACCGGGGAGCTGTTTTTT. Protein sequence: CASSLARNTGELFF.

The rearrangement links TRBV6-1 to TRBJ1-2; D not certain. Germline V lookup: CDR1 MNHNS, CDR2 SASEGT. The CDR3 consists of 14 residues. V was trimmed by 5 bases and J by 6 bases, leaving 16 bases between them. The CDR3 bases are TGTGCCAGCAGTAAAGGGCCCCTGGCGGATGGCTACACCTTC. Translated, it gives CASSKGPLADGYTF.

A few counts support this clone. V gene TRBV4-2 combines with J gene TRBJ2-3; 8 bases fit TRBD1. Germline trimming cut 4 bases from V and 5 bases from J; bases unmatched to any gene: 11. Germline V lookup: CDR1 LGHNA, CDR2 YNFKEQ. This CDR3 region has 16 residues. CDR3 sequence: CASSPRVGQGQDTQYF. For the CDR3, the DNA is TGTGCCAGCAGCCCCCGCGTCGGACAGGGACAAGATACGCAGTATTTT.